This T cell receptor (beta chain) derives from a study of blood T cell repertoires in COVID-19. The CDR3 is 14 amino acids. The germline V gene encodes CDR1 MNHEY and CDR2 SMNVEV (reference sequence). V gave up 5 bases and J gave up 2 bases, with 10 bases separating them. The assay was immunoSEQ multiplex PCR, and TCRdb's table has in-frame clones only and misses some. The sample gives about 180,000 clones, about 85% of which show up once; less than 3.5% is in the top ten. The specimen sequenced was peripheral blood. The chain combines TRBV27 with TRBJ1-5; D not certain. The clonotype originates from a woman aged 25 to 39 with active or convalescent COVID-19. This CDR3 is CASSETNRNQPQHF. As DNA, the CDR3 is TGTGCCAGCAGTGAAACAAACCGCAATCAGCCCCAGCATTTT.